Listed here is a single T cell receptor (beta chain). This clonotype appeared a few times. This clone's antigen is unknown. Base qualities are not provided; no much larger clone lies one nucleotide away. This entry is derived from a study of blood T cells in healthy people across ages (dated by TCRdb to between 2014 and 2017). About the full investigation: In model experiments, template switching captured about one uniquely barcoded TCR beta cDNA molecule for every two T cells. Using deep sequencing normalized with unique cDNA molecular identifiers, the study measured how TCR beta repertoire diversity changes with age. The donors were divided into four age groups: young (average around 16 years), middle-aged (about 40), aged (around 59) and long-lived (nearly 85). Two additional independent replicas of 1 million unique cDNA reads from the same blood draw were analyzed for two donors (one aged 18 to 30 and one aged 80 or older). Study-wide conclusions, independent of this receptor: A strong correlation was found between observed TCR beta diversity and the percentage of naive T cells measured by flow cytometry. Compared with the aged group, the long-lived group had more naive CD4+ T cells, fewer expanded clones and increased TCR diversity, suggesting age selection. Since profiling was done on bulk unsorted PBMCs, naive and antigen-experienced compartments could not be conclusively compared. Observed TCR beta diversity per million T cells fell roughly linearly with age, and a significant reduction was already apparent by age approximately 40. Estimates of total diversity based on one million sequenced T cells were considered lower bounds and underestimates. Donor CMV infection status was unknown, potentially confounding age-related changes in expanded clonotypes.

The library was prepared using 5' RACE. Sequencing used an Illumina HiSeq 2500. A second PCR of about 7 to 12 cycles was run with a J-beta primer mix and a sample-barcoded 5' primer. A template-switch 5' adaptor carrying 12 random nucleotides introduced a unique molecular identifier onto each TCR beta cDNA molecule. Each sample yielded at least 2.5 million CDR3-containing paired-end reads. The Mint cDNA synthesis kit, primed by a TRBC-specific oligonucleotide, was used to synthesize first-strand cDNA from all RNA. All cDNA was treated with uracil-DNA glycosylase and then went through a first 18-cycle PCR with the universal primers M1SS and BC2_uni_R. In the authors' own workflow: Normalization of each sample was performed by random selection of 1 million high-quality reads, each carrying a distinct molecular identifier. Reads with shared molecular identifiers were discarded instead of being binned into consensus sequences. CDR3 identification, clonotype clustering and error correction used MiTCR with a Q25 quality threshold and the strictest error-elimination algorithm. A nonparametric unseen species model using Euler transformation provided a lower-bound estimate of total TCR beta diversity. TCRdb took the public reads, trimmed them with fastp at Q25, ran MiXCR for clone calling and kept in-frame beta chains. Duplicate CDR3 protein sequences are folded into a single record with the most common DNA and genes. TCRdb's processing, not the authors' own work, is the source of the V and J calls. Here the sample has around 990,000 distinct CDR3 sequences; about 23% occur a single time. The ten largest account for about 0.8% of the sample.

The donors were roughly 40 Caucasian individuals from Russia, aged roughly 6 to 90 years, who were systemically healthy. Each donor gave ten milliliters of peripheral blood, drawn into EDTA-treated Vacutainer tubes. Ficoll-Paque density-gradient centrifugation was used to isolate PBMCs, with at least 6.5 million per sample. Total RNA was extracted from PBMCs with Trizol reagent, with at least 5 micrograms obtained per sample. For every donor, an aliquot of PBMCs went through flow cytometry to measure the percentages of naive CD45RAhigh/CD27high T cells. The CDR3 sequence holds 18 residues, the cysteine and phenylalanine included. Only the CDR3 region is kept as DNA, spanning 54 bases read in frame from base 1. Clipping removes 0 bases from V and 4 bases from J, with 16 as the unmatched junction base count. The CDR1 and CDR2 encoded by the germline V gene (reference sequence) are DFQATT and SNEGSKA.

These data were also reused for a study on T cells of mothers and their children. According to the second study: Donors were nine systemically healthy Caucasian individuals: three mothers and their six children. cDNA synthesis consumed the entire amount of extracted RNA, loaded at approximately 1.5 ug RNA in each 15 ul reaction. In the second PCR, the M1S primer added sample barcodes and 2-4 random nucleotides. Over 8.5 million TCR beta CDR3 reads came from each mother, compared with several million reads from each child. Thymic selection shapes the output of TCR recombination in a similar way in related and unrelated pairs, and inherited differences have a minor effect. Normalized repertoire overlap was always found to be slightly, but never significantly, higher in related mother-child pairs than in unrelated mother-child pairs. Persistent microchimeric T cell clones were not detected, at a sensitivity of 95 to 100 clones per million clonotypes. To look for features that set related mother-child pairs apart from unrelated individuals, the researchers ran deep NGS to compare the TCR beta repertoires of mothers and children. On average, the children were about 10 +/- 4 years old, while the mothers were about 37 +/- 4 years old. Libraries were sequenced on Illumina HiSeq 2000 with 100+100 nt paired-end reads after adapter ligation with NEBNext reagents. To avoid cross-contamination, the mother libraries and the child libraries were prepared a month apart and sequenced in separate runs. Each donor had between roughly 450,000 and 2,100,000 distinct TCR beta clonotypes identified. Naive TCR beta clonotypes were estimated from low-frequency clonotypes matched to each donor's FACS-determined naive share, without sorting.

Sequences were obtained from blood. The sequence came from a girl aged 2 to 9 in good health. This receptor chain uses TRBV20-1 and TRBJ2-5; 8 bases in the middle match TRBD2. Read as DNA, the sequence is TGCAGTGCTAGAGATCCTAGCGTACGGGGGGGCCTTGGAGAGACCCAGTACTTC. This codes for CSARDPSVRGGLGETQYF.